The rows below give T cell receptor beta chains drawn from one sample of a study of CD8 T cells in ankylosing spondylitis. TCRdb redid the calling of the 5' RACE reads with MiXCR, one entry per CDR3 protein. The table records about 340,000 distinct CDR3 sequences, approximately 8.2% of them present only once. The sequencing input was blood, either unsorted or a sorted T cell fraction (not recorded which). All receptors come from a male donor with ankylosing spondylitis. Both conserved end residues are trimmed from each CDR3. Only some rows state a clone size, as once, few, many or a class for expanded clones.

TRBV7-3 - ASSAGPGEQY
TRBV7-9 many ASSRPHRDSSYEQY
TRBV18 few ASSLTAVATNEKLF
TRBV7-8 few ASSPTPRTGKETQY
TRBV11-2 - ASSLGLNQGSDTQY
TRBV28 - ASSLWSMNTEAF
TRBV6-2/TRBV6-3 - ASTPTRREETQY
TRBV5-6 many ASSYPSSGRVREQF
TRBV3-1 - ASSQILGDEQY
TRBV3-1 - ASSQDRRGWG
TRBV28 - AASPGGRGGYTETQY
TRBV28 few ASRIRGAGANVLT
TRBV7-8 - ASSFQWTGDDGETQY
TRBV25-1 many ASSPTVTYEQY
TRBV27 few ASRARGDSYEQY
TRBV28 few ASSPDREWEKLF
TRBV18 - ASSQIQGLRNYGYT
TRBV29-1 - SVEEGFHRARLLDTQY
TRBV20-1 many SAVPPGQGVTEAF
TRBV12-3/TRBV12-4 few ASSTGSEQPQH
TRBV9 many ASSVAGQTGTIEQF
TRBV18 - ASSPRDRGEQY
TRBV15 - ATRPISGRGNEQF
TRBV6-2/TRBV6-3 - ASPGQPAGNTIY
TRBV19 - ASTLTDFYGYT
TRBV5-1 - ASRSGQGYEQY
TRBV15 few ATSPHKSSYEQY
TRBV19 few ASSAGITYEQY
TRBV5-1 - ASSLVGTPDGTQY
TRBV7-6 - ASSLGLALETQY
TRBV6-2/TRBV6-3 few ASRVAALNTGELF
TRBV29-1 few SGQHGGELF
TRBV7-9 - ASSSTGLVAEQF
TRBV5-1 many ASSFRQTYEQY
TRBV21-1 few ASSTGPDTQY
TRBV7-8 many ASSPPSGTRGEQY
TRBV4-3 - ASSQDYRGTDTQY
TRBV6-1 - ASRRTSLAGEQY
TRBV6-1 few ASRIYQGPQQETQY
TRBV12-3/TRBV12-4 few ASSFWMGEQETQY
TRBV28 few ASSLAVGYSDNEQF
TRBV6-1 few ASTAGGFFYNEQF
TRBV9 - ASSEGLGSSYEQY
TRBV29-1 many SVERRFEFNEQF
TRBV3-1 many ASSQGGGEAF
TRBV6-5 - ASSYSLAGGPGEQY
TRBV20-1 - SARIAGVTDTQY
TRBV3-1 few ASSKILGQGDNSLLH
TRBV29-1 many SVITGVGQPQH
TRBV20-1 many SAGTSGYNEQF